The T cell receptor beta chain under discussion was sequenced for a study of early T cells in non-severe SARS-CoV-2 infection. About the study: Chains were unpaired, as sequencing was done on bulk RNA from unsorted whole blood. Study-wide results and limits: There was a bias toward anti-spike CD8 responses in VDJdb matching, which missed private and CD4 specificities.

Molecules of cDNA were individually given unique molecular identifiers that were attached to them. TCRdb processed the 5' RACE reads anew with MiXCR; each CDR3 protein has one entry. Of tens of thousands of distinct CDR3 sequences in the sample, around 16% were seen once. After removal of 4 bases from V and 5 bases from J, the junction contained 4 bases not matched to a gene. The CDR3 is made up of 15 amino acids. Germline V gene lookup returns CDR1 SGHNT and CDR2 YYREEE (reference sequence). In this sample, this clonotype turned up a few times. Its antigen is currently unknown. The sequenced sample was whole blood, obtained at baseline. The chain carries TRBV5-4 and TRBJ2-5; 14 bases agree with TRBD2. The sequence came from an adult who was a healthcare worker with PCR-confirmed SARS-CoV-2 infection or an uninfected control (not recorded which). CDR3 in amino acids: CASSPRTSGRETQYF. In nucleotides, the CDR3 is TGTGCCAGCAGCCCCCGGACTAGCGGGAGGGAGACCCAGTACTTC.